Here is one TCR beta chain with its context. The data were taken from a study of blood T cell repertoires in COVID-19. The V segment lost 6 bases and the J segment 6 bases; nucleotides outside the gene matches: 10. Germline CDR1 reads SGHTA; CDR2 reads FQGNSA. This CDR3 is built from 15 residues. Cohorts were based on clinical histories the participants reported. Authors' analysis steps: Estimation of nucleated cell counts relied on the amplification of reference gene primers. The data were produced by immunoSEQ multiplex PCR, yet TCRdb's version contains in-frame clones alone and is incomplete. V, J and clone size derive from that table, while D and trimming were established from the DNA sequence. The sample has approximately 230,000 clones, just over 90% seen once.

The sample taken for sequencing was PBMCs or T cells enriched from blood (not recorded which). The chain combines TRBV7-2 with TRBJ2-1, with 8 bases lining up with TRBD2. The clonotype was recovered from a woman under 30 who had recovered from COVID-19. The CDR3 sequence is CASRWLSGGPNEQFF. In nucleotides, the CDR3 is TGTGCCAGCAGGTGGCTCTCGGGAGGGCCCAATGAGCAGTTCTTC.